This T cell receptor (beta chain) comes out of a study of blood T cell repertoires in COVID-19. About the study: The analysed material was cDNA or gDNA that came from T cells, B-cell-depleted T cells, or PBMCs.

The CDR3 has 13 residues. Trimming pared 8 bases from V and 8 bases from J, leaving 18 bases between. Method: immunoSEQ multiplex PCR; TCRdb's copy keeps in-frame clones and lacks some. The table has a few hundred thousand clones, over 75% seen once; the top ten hold 1% to 1.3%. Individuals aged about 18 to 95 years were recruited from 24 US areas. The chain joins TRBV23-1 to TRBJ1-1; D not resolved. TRBV23-1 is flagged as an ORF with uncertain function. Sequencing input: PBMCs or T cells enriched from blood (not recorded which). This clonotype originated in a man aged 25-45 years who had recovered from COVID-19. DNA for the CDR3: TGCGCCAGCTTGGACTTAGGTTTTCCGGAAGCTTTCTTT. It codes for CASLDLGFPEAFF.